This T cell receptor (beta chain) came from a study of shared clonotypes between healthy human individuals (TCRdb year 2020). About the study as a whole: Two women and a few men aged 18 to 49 years were included in the cohort. For each donor, CD4 naive and CD4 memory were each run on three plates, CD8 naive on two plates, and CD8 memory on one plate. To estimate repertoire size and how much clonotype sharing occurs between individuals, the study deeply sequenced the blood TCR repertoires of five healthy adults. Libraries were prepared and TCR repertoires were sequenced by different laboratories using diverse techniques, in order to increase sequencing depth and limit assay-specific biases. Per donor, leukapheresis produced somewhere between about 0.94 and 9 billion PBMCs.

Between the V and J ends, shortened by 1 base and 4 bases respectively, the junction contains 20 bases. According to the germline V gene, CDR1 reads SGHVS and CDR2 reads FNYEAQ. The CDR3, from cysteine to phenylalanine, totals 18 residues. Only the CDR3 portion is preserved as DNA: 54 bases, with reading frame beginning at the first base. A note on this clone: Its recognized antigen is unknown. No base quality values were provided; no much bigger clone lies one nucleotide off.

Overall study results and their limits: Even with the large sequencing depth, rarefaction of the sorted-subset datasets indicated that sequencing was incomplete. Because the study included only a small number of donors, the genetic and exposure-history diversity represented was limited. Naive subsets generally had larger estimated clonotype richness than memory subsets did. Across a few donors, around 5.4% of naive CD4, roughly 3.5% of naive CD8, about 2% of memory CD4, and under 0.45% of memory CD8 clonotypes were shared. Higher generation probabilities were observed for clonotypes shared by all four sorted-subset donors than for non-shared clonotypes. Sampling was limited to blood, and TCR repertoires in tissue likely differ from TCR repertoires in blood. Pairwise subsampling indicated that sequencing depth was expected to affect the degree of clonotype sharing among donors.

Healthy HIV-negative adults with no recently reported acute infections or vaccinations were included as donors. Every donor was a Caucasian adult residing in Nashville, Tennessee, USA. CD4+ T cells were enriched through magnetic negative selection, after which naive cells were positively selected on CD45RA and the remaining negative fraction served as the memory subset. Blood was collected by leukapheresis, and PBMCs were isolated by Ficoll-Histopaque density gradient centrifugation and then cryopreserved in liquid nitrogen vapor phase. Analytical flow cytometry was used to check the purity and quantity of each magnetically sorted T cell population. Genomic DNA was isolated from every sorted fraction and measured by UV absorbance on a Nanodrop 2000c. Using the deep immunoSEQ assay, multiplex PCR amplified TCR CDR3 regions from genomic DNA. For each cell subset, the extracted genomic DNA was distributed evenly across all wells of several immunoSEQ 96-well plates, and each plate served as one replicate. For sorted subsets, each replicate PCR was loaded with about 0.2 ug genomic DNA, equivalent to approximately 27,000 T cell genomes. Purified libraries were quantified with a Qubit 3.0 fluorometer, sized on a Bioanalyzer 2100, and re-quantified with the KAPA Library Quantification kit. Each immunoSEQ 96-well plate was sequenced on its own single-read 150-cycle Illumina NextSeq 550 flow cell. As for how the authors treated the data: Because the immunoSEQ output held only junctional sequences and lacked quality scores, the filtering could not match the filtering applied to full-length reads. To assign V/J genes and CDR3, sequences were annotated against IMGT germline references using PyIR, a Python wrapper for IgBLAST v1.9. Any read was removed if the V/J assignment was weak (E-value above 1e-6), the CDR3 was missing, or the read contained stop codons, out-of-frame junctions, or ambiguous translated residues. V3J clonotypes were defined as sequences sharing an identical inferred V gene, J gene, and CDR3 amino acid sequence. To compute the percentage overlap between repertoires, the number of shared unique clonotypes was divided by the size of the smaller repertoire. Repertoire richness was assessed with RTK rarefaction, the Chao1 estimator, and Recon v2.1 estimates of unobserved clonotypes. Generation probabilities were computed with OLGA for all TCRbeta clonotypes obtained by the gDNA method from a few donors. TCRdb obtained this table from immuneACCESS and retained in-frame rearrangements with V and J assigned. These tables miss some clones; where compared with another copy, unresolved V genes account for less than half of the shortfall, and the remainder is unexplained. V, J and clone size were drawn from that table, and D and trimming were deduced from the DNA. The sample table contains about 1.5 million clones; only one count was recorded for 95% to 99% of them. The top ten clones comprise around 0.47% of the sample.

The specimen sequenced was naive CD4+ T cells sorted from blood. In the paper's terms, the cell subset or site label means: CD45RA+ positively selected. The sequence derives from a man aged 25-45 years in good health. The chain is encoded by TRBV7-6 joined to TRBJ1-3; no D gene is confidently identified. The CDR3 reads as follows: CASSLGRLGRSLGNTIYF. The DNA sequence reads TGTGCCAGCAGCTTAGGCCGACTTGGACGAAGCTTGGGAAACACCATATATTTT.